The TCR beta chain described here comes from a study of cytomegalovirus exposure and HLA in healthy donors. As to this clone: Its specificity is unknown.

The primer mix had 60 Vbeta and 13 Jbeta primers. Measured with immunoSEQ multiplex PCR; TCRdb has only the in-frame clones, and not every one. The sample includes hundreds of thousands of clones, 70% to 85% of them seen just once. In germline, CDR1 is SNHLY, CDR2 FYNNEI. V shed 6 bases and J shed 4 bases, with 15 bases lying between them. This CDR3 is 14 amino acids long. Points from the study as a whole: About 87% or about 30% of the time was how often most TCR beta V segments were productive, according to an earlier analysis.

This clonotype was sampled from a girl aged 2 to 9 in good health and CMV-seronegative. The chain employs TRBV2 and TRBJ1-2; possibly TRBD1 for D (5 bases). Sequenced input: PBMCs. CDR3 loop: CASSTTTASYGYTF. The CDR3 bases are TGTGCCAGCAGCACAACGACAGCCAGCTATGGCTACACCTTC.